This TCR beta chain was identified in a study of cytomegalovirus exposure and HLA in healthy donors. 60 Vbeta and 13 Jbeta primers were used in PCR. Sequencing was performed with immunoSEQ multiplex PCR; in TCRdb, only in-frame clones are kept and a portion is missing. Of 80,000 to 130,000 clones listed, 75% were seen once; the top ten hold roughly 13%. Germline V lookup: CDR1 LNHDA, CDR2 SQIVND (reference sequence). The CDR3 is 16 residues long. J gave up 6 bases and V 5 bases, and 10 bases lay outside the gene matches. Sequencing used PBMCs. The receptor comes from a male donor in good health and CMV-seropositive. This chain links TRBV19 with TRBJ2-2, with 9 bases identical to TRBD1. This chain's CDR3 is CASSPHPGQGPGELFF. DNA of the CDR3: TGTGCCAGTAGTCCCCACCCGGGACAGGGTCCCGGGGAGCTGTTTTTT.